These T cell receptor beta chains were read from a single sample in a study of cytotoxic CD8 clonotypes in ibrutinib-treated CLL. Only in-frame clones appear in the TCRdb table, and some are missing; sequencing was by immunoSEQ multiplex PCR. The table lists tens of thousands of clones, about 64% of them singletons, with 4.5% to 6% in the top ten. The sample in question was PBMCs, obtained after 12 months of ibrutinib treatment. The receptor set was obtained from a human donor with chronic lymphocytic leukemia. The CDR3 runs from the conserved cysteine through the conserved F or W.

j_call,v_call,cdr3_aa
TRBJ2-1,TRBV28,CASRKGTGLYNEQFF
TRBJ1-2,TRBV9,CASSVDADNYGYTF
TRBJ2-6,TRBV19,CASSYAGANVLTF
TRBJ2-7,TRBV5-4,CASSLWSGGLSYF
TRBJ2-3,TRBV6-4,CASSDSVADTQYF
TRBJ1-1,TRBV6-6,CASRHIGRGVTEAFF
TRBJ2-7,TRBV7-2,CASSLGGLYRGEQYF
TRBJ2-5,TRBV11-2,CASSPGASETQYF
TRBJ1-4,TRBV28,CASSFNGNNEKLFF
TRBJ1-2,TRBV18,CASSPSPSYGYTF
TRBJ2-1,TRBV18,CASSPGAGRYNEQFF
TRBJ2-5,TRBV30,CACGQGVQETQYF
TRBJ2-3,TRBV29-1,CSVEPPRGSGPDTQYF